This T cell receptor (beta chain) was captured in a study of CDR3 diversity in severe acne. Trimming stripped 4 bases from V and 3 bases from J, with 15 bases between. CDR1 MGHDK and CDR2 SYGVNS come from the germline V gene. The CDR3 covers 15 residues. TCRdb recomputed calls from the PCR reads with MiXCR, one row per CDR3 protein. This repertoire shows tens of thousands of distinct CDR3 sequences, 51% found once; its top ten account for around an eighth. The chain has TRBV25-1 and TRBJ1-2; TRBD1 is a possible D gene (5 bases). The sequence came from a male donor in good health, without acne. The sequencing sample was made of blood. The CDR3 reads CASSGKAGGDYGYTF. CDR3 DNA sequence: TGTGCCAGCAGTGGTAAAGCGGGAGGGGACTATGGCTACACCTTC.